This T cell receptor (beta chain) was sequenced in a study of blood T cells in healthy people across ages. The use of a sample-barcoded 5' primer and a J-beta primer mix characterized a second PCR of roughly 7 to 11 cycles. Via MiXCR, TCRdb re-called the 5' RACE reads, giving one row per CDR3 protein. Here the sample spans about 620,000 distinct CDR3 sequences, approximately 21% being singletons. Caucasian individuals from Russia who were healthy and aged roughly 6 to 95 acted as donors. Per sample, no less than 5 micrograms of total RNA were extracted. A few counts support this clonotype. The source material was blood. The receptor's source is a man between 65 and 85 years old in good health.

DNA of the CDR3: TGCAGTGCTAGAGATGGGAGCGGGGTCCCATCCTACGAGCAGTACTTC. Translated: CSARDGSGVPSYEQYF. The chain is built from TRBV20-1 and TRBJ2-7, with 7 bases that match TRBD2. Germline trimming cut 0 bases from V and 1 base from J; bases unmatched to any gene: 9. The length of the CDR3 is 16 residues. Germline V gene sequence: CDR1 DFQATT, CDR2 SNEGSKA (reference sequence).